The entry below gives a single TCR beta chain sequence along with its context. No antigen is known for it. These data belong to a study of T cell responses to AZD1222 COVID-19 vaccine. Study-level results: Females made up more of the donors, who were largely white British, and clonal diversity may have come out too low.

Sequencing used immunoSEQ multiplex PCR; TCRdb keeps in-frame clones, though not all of them. The data show about 120,000 clones, around 90% seen once. This TCR was sampled from an adult in good health. Sequences were derived from peripheral blood, sampled on day 0 of AZD1222 vaccination.

Here the CDR3 reads CASSPQGLAGGEQFF. DNA for the CDR3: TGTGCCAGCAGTCCTCAGGGACTAGCGGGAGGAGAGCAGTTCTTC. The J gene is TRBJ2-1, the V gene TRBV2, with 15 bases fitting TRBD2. V shed 5 bases, J shed 10 bases, and the junction held 6 bases outside the gene matches. The CDR3 runs to 15 residues. Germline V gives CDR1 SNHLY, CDR2 FYNNEI.